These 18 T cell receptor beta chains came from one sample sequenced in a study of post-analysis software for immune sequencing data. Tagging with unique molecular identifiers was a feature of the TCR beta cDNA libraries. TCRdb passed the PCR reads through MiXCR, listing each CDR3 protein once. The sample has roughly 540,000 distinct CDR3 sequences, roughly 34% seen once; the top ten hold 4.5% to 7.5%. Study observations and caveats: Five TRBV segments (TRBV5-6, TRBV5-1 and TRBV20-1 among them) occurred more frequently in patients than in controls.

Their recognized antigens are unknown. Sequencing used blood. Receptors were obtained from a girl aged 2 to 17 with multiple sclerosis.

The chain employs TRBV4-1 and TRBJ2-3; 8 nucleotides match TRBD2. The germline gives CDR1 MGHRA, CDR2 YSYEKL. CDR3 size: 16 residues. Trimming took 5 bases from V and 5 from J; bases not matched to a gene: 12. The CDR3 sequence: CASSGTSAGGEDTQYF. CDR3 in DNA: TGCGCCAGCAGCGGAACTTCGGCGGGGGGAGAAGATACGCAGTATTTT.

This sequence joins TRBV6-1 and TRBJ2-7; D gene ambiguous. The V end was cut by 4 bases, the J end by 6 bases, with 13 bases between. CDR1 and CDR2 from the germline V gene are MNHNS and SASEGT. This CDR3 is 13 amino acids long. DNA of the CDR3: TGTGCCAGCAGTGTCACCCTCCGGGTCGAGCAGTACTTC. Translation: CASSVTLRVEQYF.

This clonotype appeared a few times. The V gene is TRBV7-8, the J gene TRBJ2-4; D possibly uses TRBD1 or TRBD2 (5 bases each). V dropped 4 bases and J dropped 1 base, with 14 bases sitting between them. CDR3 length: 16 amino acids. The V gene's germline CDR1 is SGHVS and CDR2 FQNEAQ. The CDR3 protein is CASSSGQRAAKNIQYF. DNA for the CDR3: TGTGCCAGCAGCTCGGGGCAGAGGGCGGCCAAAAACATTCAGTACTTC. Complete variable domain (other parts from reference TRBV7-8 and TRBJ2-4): GAGVSQSPRYKVAKRGQDVALRCDPISGHVSLFWYQQALGQGPEFLTYFQNEAQLDKSGLPSDRFFAERPEGSVSTLKIQRTQQEDSAVYLCASSSGQRAAKNIQYFGAGTRLSVL.

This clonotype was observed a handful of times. The CDR3 DNA reads as TGTGCCAGCAGTTCCTTACAAACCCCAGGGGACGCCAAAAACATTCAGTACTTC. It is translated as CASSSLQTPGDAKNIQYF. This chain joins TRBV27 and TRBJ2-4; D is possibly TRBD1 (6 bases). This CDR3 contains 18 residues. Per germline, CDR1 MNHEY and CDR2 SMNVEV (reference sequence). V dropped 4 bases and J dropped 1 base, with 20 bases sitting between them.

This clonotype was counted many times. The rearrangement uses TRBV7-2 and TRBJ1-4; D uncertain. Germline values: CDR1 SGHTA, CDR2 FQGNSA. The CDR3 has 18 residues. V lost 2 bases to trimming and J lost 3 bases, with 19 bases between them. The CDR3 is CASSLRPGVVGSNEKLFF. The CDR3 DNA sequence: TGTGCCAGCAGCTTACGGCCCGGGGTTGTGGGGTCTAATGAAAAACTGTTTTTT. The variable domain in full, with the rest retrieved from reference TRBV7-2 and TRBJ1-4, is GAGVSQSPSNKVTEKGKDVELRCDPISGHTALYWYRQSLGQGLEFLIYFQGNSAPDKSGLPSDRFSAERTGGSVSTLTIQRTQQEDSAVYLCASSLRPGVVGSNEKLFFGSGTQLSVL.

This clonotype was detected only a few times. CDR3 DNA: TGCAGTGCTAGGGCCCTAGTGGAGTACAATGAGCAGTTCTTC. Translation gives CSARALVEYNEQFF. The V gene is TRBV20-1, the J gene TRBJ2-1; D gene unclear. The germline V gene has CDR1 DFQATT and CDR2 SNEGSKA (reference sequence). This CDR3 region has 14 residues. Trimming cost V 3 bases and J 4 bases, with 13 bases left between them.

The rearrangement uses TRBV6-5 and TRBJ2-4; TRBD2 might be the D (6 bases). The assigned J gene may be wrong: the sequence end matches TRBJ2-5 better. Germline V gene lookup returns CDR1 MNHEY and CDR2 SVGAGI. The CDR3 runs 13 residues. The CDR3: CASRKPGRETQYF. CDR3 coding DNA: TGTGCCAGCAGGAAACCGGGGAGGGAGACCCAGTACTTC.

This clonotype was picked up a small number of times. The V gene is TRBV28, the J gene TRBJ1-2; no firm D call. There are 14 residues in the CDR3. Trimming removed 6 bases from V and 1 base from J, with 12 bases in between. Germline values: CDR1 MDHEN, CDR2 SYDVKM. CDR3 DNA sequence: TGTGCCAGCAGCCTAAATCAGGTTAACTATGGCTACACCTTC. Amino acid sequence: CASSLNQVNYGYTF.

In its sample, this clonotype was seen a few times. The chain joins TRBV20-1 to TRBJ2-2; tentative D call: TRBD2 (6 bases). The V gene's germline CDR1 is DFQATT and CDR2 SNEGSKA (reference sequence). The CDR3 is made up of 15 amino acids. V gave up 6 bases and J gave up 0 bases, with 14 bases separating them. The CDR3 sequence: CSAPGGSANTGELFF. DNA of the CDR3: TGCAGTGCCCCCGGGGGATCCGCGAACACCGGGGAGCTGTTTTTT.

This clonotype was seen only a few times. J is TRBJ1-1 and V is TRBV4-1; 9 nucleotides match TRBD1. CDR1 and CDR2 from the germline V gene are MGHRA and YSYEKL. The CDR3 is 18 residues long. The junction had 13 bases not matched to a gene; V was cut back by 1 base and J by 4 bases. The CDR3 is CASSQVVRTQTGGTEAFF. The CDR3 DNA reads TGCGCCAGCAGCCAAGTGGTCCGCACCCAGACAGGGGGCACTGAAGCTTTCTTT.

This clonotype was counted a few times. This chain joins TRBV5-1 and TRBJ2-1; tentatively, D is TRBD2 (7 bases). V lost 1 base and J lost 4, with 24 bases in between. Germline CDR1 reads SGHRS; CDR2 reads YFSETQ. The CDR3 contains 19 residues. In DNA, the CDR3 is TGCGCCAGCAGCTTGCCGGAGCAGGACCTTCGGGGGGCATACAATGAGCAGTTCTTC. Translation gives CASSLPEQDLRGAYNEQFF.

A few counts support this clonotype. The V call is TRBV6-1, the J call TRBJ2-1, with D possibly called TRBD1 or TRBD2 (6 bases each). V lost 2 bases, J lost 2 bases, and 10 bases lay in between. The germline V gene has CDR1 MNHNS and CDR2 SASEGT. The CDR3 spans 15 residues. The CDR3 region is CASSEFGGPYNEQFF. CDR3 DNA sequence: TGTGCCAGCAGTGAATTTGGGGGGCCCTACAATGAGCAGTTCTTC.

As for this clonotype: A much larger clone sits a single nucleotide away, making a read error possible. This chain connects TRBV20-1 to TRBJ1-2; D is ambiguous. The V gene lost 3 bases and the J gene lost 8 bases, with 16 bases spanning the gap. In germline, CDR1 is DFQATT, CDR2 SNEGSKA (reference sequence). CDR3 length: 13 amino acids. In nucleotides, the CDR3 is TGCAGTGCTAGGGCAGAGTTTTCTAGGGGCTACACCTTC. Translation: CSARAEFSRGYTF.

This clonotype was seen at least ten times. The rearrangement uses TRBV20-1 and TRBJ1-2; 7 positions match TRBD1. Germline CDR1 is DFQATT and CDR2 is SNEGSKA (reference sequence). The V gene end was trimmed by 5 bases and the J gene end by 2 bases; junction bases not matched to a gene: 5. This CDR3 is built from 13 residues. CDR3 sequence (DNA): TGCAGTGCTCTTGACAGGGCGAACTATGGCTACACCTTC. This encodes CSALDRANYGYTF.

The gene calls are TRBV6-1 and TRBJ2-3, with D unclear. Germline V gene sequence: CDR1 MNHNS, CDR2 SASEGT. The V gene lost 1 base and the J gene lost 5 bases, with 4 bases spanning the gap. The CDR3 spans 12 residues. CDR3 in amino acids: CASSEDGDTQYF. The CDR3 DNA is TGTGCCAGCAGTGAAGACGGAGATACGCAGTATTTT.

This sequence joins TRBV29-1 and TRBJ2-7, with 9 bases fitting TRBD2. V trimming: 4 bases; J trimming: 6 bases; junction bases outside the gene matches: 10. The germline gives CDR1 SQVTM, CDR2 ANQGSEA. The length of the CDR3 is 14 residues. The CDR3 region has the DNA TGCAGCGTTGGACTGGCGGGGGGGCCGGGCGAGCAGTACTTC. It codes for CSVGLAGGPGEQYF.

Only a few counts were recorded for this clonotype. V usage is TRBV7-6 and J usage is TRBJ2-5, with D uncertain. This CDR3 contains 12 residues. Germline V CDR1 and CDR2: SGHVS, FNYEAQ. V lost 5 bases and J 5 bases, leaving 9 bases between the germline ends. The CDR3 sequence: CASSPTTETQYF. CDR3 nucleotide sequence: TGTGCCAGCAGCCCTACGACGGAGACCCAGTACTTC.

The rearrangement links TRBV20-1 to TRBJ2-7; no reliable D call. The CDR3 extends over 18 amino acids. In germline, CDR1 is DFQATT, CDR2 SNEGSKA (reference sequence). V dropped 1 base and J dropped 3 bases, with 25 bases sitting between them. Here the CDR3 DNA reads TGCAGTGCTAGAGGGCAGAATCAAACAACACTTAAAAACTACGAGCAGTACTTC. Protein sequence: CSARGQNQTTLKNYEQYF.